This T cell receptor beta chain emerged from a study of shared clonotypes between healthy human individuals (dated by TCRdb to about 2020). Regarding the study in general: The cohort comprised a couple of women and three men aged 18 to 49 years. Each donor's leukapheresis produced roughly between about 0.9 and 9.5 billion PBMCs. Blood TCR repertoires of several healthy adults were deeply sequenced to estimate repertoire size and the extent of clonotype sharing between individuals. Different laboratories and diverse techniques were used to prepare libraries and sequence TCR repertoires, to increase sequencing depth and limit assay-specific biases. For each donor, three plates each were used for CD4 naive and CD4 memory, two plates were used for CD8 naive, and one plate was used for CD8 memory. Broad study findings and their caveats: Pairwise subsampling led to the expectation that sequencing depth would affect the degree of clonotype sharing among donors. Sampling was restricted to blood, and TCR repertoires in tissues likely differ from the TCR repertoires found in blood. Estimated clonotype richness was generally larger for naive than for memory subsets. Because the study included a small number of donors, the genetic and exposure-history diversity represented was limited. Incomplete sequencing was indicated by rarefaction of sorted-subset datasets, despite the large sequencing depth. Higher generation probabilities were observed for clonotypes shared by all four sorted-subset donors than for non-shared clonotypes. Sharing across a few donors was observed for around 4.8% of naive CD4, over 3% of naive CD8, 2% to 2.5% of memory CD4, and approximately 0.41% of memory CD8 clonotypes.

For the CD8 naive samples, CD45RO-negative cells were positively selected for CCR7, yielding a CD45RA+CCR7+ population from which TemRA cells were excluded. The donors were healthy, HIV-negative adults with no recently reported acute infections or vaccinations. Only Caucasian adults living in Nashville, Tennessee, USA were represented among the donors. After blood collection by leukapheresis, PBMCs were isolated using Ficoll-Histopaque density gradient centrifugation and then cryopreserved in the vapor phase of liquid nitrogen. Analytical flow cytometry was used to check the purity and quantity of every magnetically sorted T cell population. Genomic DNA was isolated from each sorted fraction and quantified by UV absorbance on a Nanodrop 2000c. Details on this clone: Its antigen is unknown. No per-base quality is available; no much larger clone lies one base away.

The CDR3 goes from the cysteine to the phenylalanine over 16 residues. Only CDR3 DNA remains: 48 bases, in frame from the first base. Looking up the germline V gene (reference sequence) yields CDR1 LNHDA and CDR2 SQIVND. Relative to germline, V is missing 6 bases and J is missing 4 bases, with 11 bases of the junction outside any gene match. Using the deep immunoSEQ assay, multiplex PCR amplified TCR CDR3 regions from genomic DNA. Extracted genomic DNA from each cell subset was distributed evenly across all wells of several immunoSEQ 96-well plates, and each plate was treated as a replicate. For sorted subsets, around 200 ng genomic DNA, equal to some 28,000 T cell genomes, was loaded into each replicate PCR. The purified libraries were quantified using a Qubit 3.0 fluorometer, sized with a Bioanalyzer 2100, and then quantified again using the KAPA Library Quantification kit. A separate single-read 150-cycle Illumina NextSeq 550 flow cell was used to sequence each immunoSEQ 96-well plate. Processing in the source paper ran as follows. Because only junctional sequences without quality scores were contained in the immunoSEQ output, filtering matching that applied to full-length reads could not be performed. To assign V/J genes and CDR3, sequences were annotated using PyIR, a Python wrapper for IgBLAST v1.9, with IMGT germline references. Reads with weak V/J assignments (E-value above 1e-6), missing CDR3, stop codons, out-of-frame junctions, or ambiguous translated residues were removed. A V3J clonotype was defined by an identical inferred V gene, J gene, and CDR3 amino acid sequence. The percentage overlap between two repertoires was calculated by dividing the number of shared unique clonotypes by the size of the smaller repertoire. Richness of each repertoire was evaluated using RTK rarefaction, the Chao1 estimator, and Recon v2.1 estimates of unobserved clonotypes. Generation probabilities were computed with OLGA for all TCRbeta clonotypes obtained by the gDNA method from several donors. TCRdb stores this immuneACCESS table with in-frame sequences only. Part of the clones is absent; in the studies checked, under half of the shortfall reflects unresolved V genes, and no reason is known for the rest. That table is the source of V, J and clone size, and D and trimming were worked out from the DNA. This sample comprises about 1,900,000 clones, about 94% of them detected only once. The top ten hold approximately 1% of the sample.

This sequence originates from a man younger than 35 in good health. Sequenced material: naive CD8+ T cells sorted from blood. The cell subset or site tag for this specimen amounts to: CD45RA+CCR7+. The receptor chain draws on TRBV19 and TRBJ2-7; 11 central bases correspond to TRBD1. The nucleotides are TGTGCCAGTAGCCGAAAGGTAGGGGACAGGGGGTACGAGCAGTACTTC. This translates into CASSRKVGDRGYEQYF.